A selection of T cell receptor beta chains follows, all from one sample in a study of blood T cell repertoires in COVID-19. The method was immunoSEQ multiplex PCR; TCRdb's version includes in-frame clones alone and lacks a portion of them. Among around 30,000 clones listed, 90% were seen once. The sample comprised peripheral blood. The source is a man aged 55 to 70 with active COVID-19. Both conserved end residues are part of each CDR3. A D gene is named only where the DNA matches it firmly. Clone size appears in some rows only: once, few, many, or a class for an expanded clone.

V gene,D gene,clone size,J gene,CDR3 protein,CDR3 DNA
TRBV9,NA,NA,TRBJ1-1,CASSLSPGGTEAFF,TGTGCCAGCAGCTTAAGCCCCGGGGGCACTGAAGCTTTCTTT
TRBV4-3,TRBD2,NA,TRBJ2-3,CASSQGLAGALLGGTQYF,TGCGCCAGCAGCCAAGGACTAGCGGGGGCCTTGTTAGGGGGTACGCAGTATTTT
TRBV18,TRBD2,NA,TRBJ2-4,CASSPPGGGNIQYF,TGTGCCAGCTCACCACCCGGCGGGGGAAACATTCAGTACTTC
TRBV19,NA,NA,TRBJ1-1,CASSFNTLNTEAFF,TGTGCCAGTAGTTTCAACACCTTGAACACTGAAGCTTTCTTT
TRBV9,TRBD2,NA,TRBJ2-5,CASRASGAETQYF,TGTGCCAGCAGAGCAAGCGGGGCAGAGACCCAGTACTTC
TRBV10-1,TRBD1,once,TRBJ2-2,CASSQGANTGELFF,TGCGCCAGCAGTCAGGGGGCGAACACCGGGGAGCTGTTTTTT
TRBV6-2/TRBV6-3,NA,NA,TRBJ1-1,CASSYSRRGAMGTEAFF,TGTGCCAGCAGTTACTCGAGGCGGGGGGCTATGGGCACTGAAGCTTTCTTT
TRBV7-8,NA,NA,TRBJ1-5,CASSLEGRGQPQHF,TGTGCCAGCAGCTTAGAAGGAAGGGGTCAGCCCCAGCATTTT
TRBV25-1,TRBD1,NA,TRBJ2-3,CASSEEVGKPNRGDTQYF,TGTGCCAGCAGTGAAGAGGTAGGGAAGCCTAACAGGGGAGATACGCAGTATTTT
TRBV5-4,NA,NA,TRBJ1-2,CASSLRQPFYGYTF,TGTGCCAGCAGCTTGAGACAGCCGTTCTATGGCTACACCTTC
TRBV19,NA,NA,TRBJ2-7,CASSTTTGSSYEQYF,TGTGCCAGTAGCACCACGACAGGTAGCTCCTACGAGCAGTACTTC
TRBV20-1,NA,NA,TRBJ1-1,CSASAGNTEAFF,TGCAGTGCTAGTGCGGGGAACACTGAAGCTTTCTTT
TRBV19,TRBD1,NA,TRBJ1-3,CASSIRDKGATIYF,TGTGCCAGTAGTATACGGGACAAGGGGGCCACCATATATTTT
TRBV3-1/TRBV3-2,NA,NA,TRBJ1-3,CASSLLPGGPSGNTIYF,TGTGCCAGCAGCCTCCTCCCCGGGGGGCCCTCTGGAAACACCATATATTTT
TRBV7-8,TRBD2,NA,TRBJ2-1,CASSRTWTSGGYNEQFF,TGTGCCAGCAGCCGTACCTGGACTAGCGGGGGGTACAATGAGCAGTTCTTC
TRBV28,NA,NA,TRBJ2-5,CASSPLVRGFQETQYF,TGTGCCAGCAGCCCCCTGGTGAGGGGGTTTCAAGAGACCCAGTACTTC
TRBV4-2,NA,NA,TRBJ1-1,CASSQDTGRHTEAFF,TGTGCCAGCAGCCAAGATACAGGGCGGCACACTGAAGCTTTCTTT
TRBV19,TRBD1,few,TRBJ1-2,CASRDRGLSDNYGYTF,TGTGCCAGCAGGGACAGGGGACTCTCGGATAACTATGGCTACACCTTC
TRBV29-1,NA,NA,TRBJ1-2,CSGPSGKRDGYTF,TGCAGCGGCCCCTCGGGAAAGAGGGATGGCTACACCTTC
TRBV12-3/TRBV12-4,NA,NA,TRBJ2-3,CASSLWPADTQYF,TGTGCCAGCAGTTTATGGCCAGCAGATACGCAGTATTTT
TRBV3-1/TRBV3-2,NA,NA,TRBJ2-1,CASSRPGGSYNEQFF,TGTGCCAGCAGCCGACCCGGGGGATCCTACAATGAGCAGTTCTTC
TRBV11-3,NA,NA,TRBJ1-6,CASAGGGNSPLHF,TGTGCCAGCGCCGGGGGGGGTAATTCACCCCTCCACTTT